This section outlines one T cell receptor (beta chain) sequence together with its context. Reverse transcription of roughly 0.5 to 1 ug RNA was performed with random hexamers. TCRdb reanalysed the immunoSEQ multiplex PCR reads using MiXCR and keeps one entry per CDR3 protein. The table includes some 200,000 distinct CDR3 sequences, roughly 96% detected once. The data are from a study of CD8 T cells in Susac syndrome. Trimming at V came to 3 bases and at J to 3 bases, leaving 7 bases not matched to a gene. CDR3 size: 15 residues. CDR1 SGDLS and CDR2 YYNGEE come from the germline V gene. The clonotype comes from a human donor with multiple sclerosis. The chain joins TRBV9 to TRBJ2-5; 8 bases align to TRBD1. The sample consisted of CD4+ T cells from PBMCs. The CDR3 reads CASSAGQGGKETQYF. In DNA, the CDR3 is TGTGCCAGCAGCGCCGGACAGGGAGGAAAAGAGACCCAGTACTTC.